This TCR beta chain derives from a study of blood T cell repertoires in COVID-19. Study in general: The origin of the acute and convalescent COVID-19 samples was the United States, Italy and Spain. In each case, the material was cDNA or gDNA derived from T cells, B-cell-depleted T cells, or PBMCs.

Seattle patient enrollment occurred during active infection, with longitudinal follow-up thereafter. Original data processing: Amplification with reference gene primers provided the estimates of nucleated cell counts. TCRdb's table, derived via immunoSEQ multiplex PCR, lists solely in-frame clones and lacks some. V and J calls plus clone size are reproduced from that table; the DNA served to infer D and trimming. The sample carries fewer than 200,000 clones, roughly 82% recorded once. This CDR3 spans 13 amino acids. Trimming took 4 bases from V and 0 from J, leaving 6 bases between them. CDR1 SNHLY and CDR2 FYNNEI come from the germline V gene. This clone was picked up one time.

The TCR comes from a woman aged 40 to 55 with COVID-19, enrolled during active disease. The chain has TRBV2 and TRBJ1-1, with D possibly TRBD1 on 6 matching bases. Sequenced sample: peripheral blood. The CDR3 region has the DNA TGTGCCAGCAGTGGACAGGTGAACACTGAAGCTTTCTTT. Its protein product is CASSGQVNTEAFF.